The 25 T cell receptor beta chains below were found in one sample sequenced in a study of T-cell reconstitution after alpha-beta-depleted transplantation in children (dated by TCRdb to about 2016). The intended sense of this specimen's treatment or condition label: allogeneic hematopoietic cell transplantation with graft depleted of TCRalphabeta T cells and CD19 B cells. Library preparation used PCR. Sequencing used an Illumina HiSeq 2500. TCR libraries were prepared with molecular barcoding, using unique molecular identifiers to normalize TCRbeta repertoire quantification. In TCRdb, the public reads were trimmed at Q25 with fastp and aligned with MiXCR, with productive beta chains retained. Rows are unified per CDR3 protein, each entry keeping the most common DNA and genes. Present in this sample are 200,000 to 250,000 distinct CDR3 sequences, 7% to 9% of which were seen just once. Clones ranked in the top ten supply 35% of the sample.

Sample: PBMCs, mostly from graft donor cells, taken 360 days after TCRalphabeta/CD19-depleted stem cell transplant. The receptors were gathered from a male patient between 2 and 9 years old who had a stem cell transplant for acute myeloid leukemia, so the T cells may come from the graft donor.

This clonotype was recorded a few times. The chain combines TRBV29-1 with TRBJ2-5, with D hard to call. Trimming took 4 bases from V and 5 from J, leaving 11 bases between them. Germline V gene sequence: CDR1 SQVTM, CDR2 ANQGSEA. The CDR3 is made up of 12 amino acids. For the CDR3, the DNA is TGCAGCGTTGCGAGCACGGCCGAGACCCAGTACTTC. Protein sequence: CSVASTAETQYF.

This clonotype was detected many times. V usage is TRBV10-3 and J usage is TRBJ2-1; 7 nucleotides line up with TRBD1. Unmatched junction bases numbered 12, after V lost 11 bases and J lost 5 bases. Germline V gene data show CDR1 as ENHRY and CDR2 as SYGVKD. CDR3 length: 14 residues. CDR3 region: CAARDSSSDNEQFF. Written as DNA, the CDR3 is TGTGCCGCCAGGGACAGTTCTTCTGACAATGAGCAGTTCTTC.

V usage is TRBV7-2 and J usage is TRBJ2-5; no clear D gene. CDR1 and CDR2 from the germline V gene are SGHTA and FQGNSA. The V gene lost 7 bases and the J gene lost 5 bases, with 8 bases spanning the gap. This CDR3 is 11 amino acids long. CDR3 in amino acids: CASTVGETQYF. CDR3 DNA sequence: TGTGCCAGCACCGTCGGTGAGACCCAGTACTTC.

This clonotype was counted a few times. The chain combines TRBV20-1 with TRBJ1-1; the D is unclear. With 6 bases removed from V and 1 base from J, the gap between germline ends came to 9 bases. Germline V CDR1 and CDR2: DFQATT, SNEGSKA (reference sequence). The length of the CDR3 is 12 residues. The CDR3 coding sequence is TGCAGTGCCTCCGGCAAGAACACTGAAGCTTTCTTT. This encodes CSASGKNTEAFF.

The rearrangement uses TRBV9 and TRBJ2-1; 8 bases line up with TRBD1. V lost 4 bases to trimming and J lost 0 bases; unmatched junction nucleotides: 6. The CDR3 contains 16 residues. CDR1 is SGDLS and CDR2 is YYNGEE in the germline V gene. As DNA, the CDR3 is TGTGCCAGCAGCCCGACAGGGACAGGCTCCTACAATGAGCAGTTCTTC. Its protein is CASSPTGTGSYNEQFF.

A few counts support this clonotype. This sequence joins TRBV27 and TRBJ1-5; D perhaps matches TRBD1 (6 bases). From germline, CDR1 is MNHEY and CDR2 SMNVEV (reference sequence). The length of the CDR3 is 15 residues. The ends were cut back, 2 bases at V and 6 bases at J, with 14 bases in the middle. The CDR3 spells CASSLIGGAGQPQHF. The CDR3 coding sequence is TGTGCCAGCAGTTTAATCGGGGGCGCGGGTCAGCCCCAGCATTTT.

This clonotype came up a few times. The CDR3 spells CATKGTSYNEQFF. In nucleotides, the CDR3 is TGTGCCACCAAAGGGACTAGTTACAATGAGCAGTTCTTC. The chain uses TRBV6-2 or TRBV6-3 and TRBJ2-1, with 8 bases that match TRBD2. V was pared by 10 bases and J by 4 bases, with 6 bases of the junction left unmatched. Per germline, CDR1 MNHEY and CDR2 SVGEGT. This CDR3 has 13 residues.

This clonotype was counted many times. The genes are TRBV20-1 and TRBJ2-3; 12 nucleotides agree with TRBD2. CDR3 length: 15 residues. Germline assignment: CDR1 DFQATT and CDR2 SNEGSKA (reference sequence). Trimming cost V 6 bases and J 3 bases; bases outside gene matches: 7. The CDR3 bases are TGCAGTGCCACCCCAACTAGCGGGAGGACAGATACGCAGTATTTT. Encoded protein: CSATPTSGRTDTQYF.

Of note for this clonotype: Compared with germline, one end of the junction differs, possibly owing to a read error. The V and J genes are TRBV20-1 and TRBJ2-1, with 8 nucleotides matching TRBD1. Germline V CDR1 and CDR2: DFQATT, SNEGSKA (reference sequence). This CDR3 has 16 amino acids. CDR3 coding DNA: TGCAGTGCTAGAGATTGGGGAGACAGGGGAATCAATGAGCGGTTCTTC. Translated, it gives CSARDWGDRGINERFF.

This clonotype was recorded a few times. The chain recombines TRBV5-8 with TRBJ2-1, with no clear D. This CDR3 region has 16 residues. V was trimmed by 2 bases and J by 0 bases, leaving 12 bases between them. Germline V CDR1 and CDR2: SGHTS, YDEGEE. CDR3 protein: CASSLWGTPSYNEQFF. Here the CDR3 DNA reads TGTGCCAGCAGCTTATGGGGTACTCCCTCCTACAATGAGCAGTTCTTC.

This clonotype was found many times. The chain is built from TRBV4-1 and TRBJ2-1; 9 bases fit TRBD1. The J segment lost 4 bases and the V segment lost 5 bases, leaving 9 bases of the junction unmatched. The germline V gene encodes CDR1 MGHRA and CDR2 YSYEKL. The CDR3 is 16 amino acids. CDR3 sequence (DNA): TGCGCCAGCAGCGTACAGGGGGCCGGGGTATACAATGAGCAGTTCTTC. This sequence encodes CASSVQGAGVYNEQFF.

This clonotype was found a few times. V gene TRBV10-3 combines with J gene TRBJ2-4; D gene uncertain. CDR1 ENHRY and CDR2 SYGVKD come from the germline V gene. The CDR3 has 15 residues. V lost 4 bases to trimming and J lost 0 bases, with 10 bases between them. The CDR3 loop reads CAISARLQAKNIQYF. The DNA for the CDR3 is TGTGCCATCAGTGCGAGGTTGCAAGCCAAAAACATTCAGTACTTC.

Ten or more counts support this clonotype. The chain employs TRBV20-1 and TRBJ2-6; D gene ambiguous. Germline V lookup: CDR1 DFQATT, CDR2 SNEGSKA (reference sequence). V was cut by 3 bases and J by 0 bases, with 12 bases left in between. The CDR3 runs 16 residues. CDR3 nucleotide sequence: TGCAGTGCTAGGACCTCCAACGGCTCTGGGGCCAACGTCCTGACTTTC. It translates to CSARTSNGSGANVLTF.

This clonotype was seen a handful of times. V gene TRBV9 combines with J gene TRBJ2-3, with a weak D call TRBD2 (5 bases). V was trimmed by 4 bases and J by 4 bases, leaving 22 bases between them. Germline values: CDR1 SGDLS, CDR2 YYNGEE. This CDR3 has 17 amino acids. As DNA, the CDR3 is TGTGCCAGCAGCCCCCCGGACGGTGGAGGCTGGGCAGATACGCAGTATTTT. Its translation: CASSPPDGGGWADTQYF.

This clonotype was seen a few times. This chain joins TRBV6-5 and TRBJ1-1, with D uncertain. The V gene's germline CDR1 is MNHEY and CDR2 SVGAGI. The CDR3 is 14 amino acids. Deletions cut 2 bases from V and 5 bases from J, with 12 bases between. The CDR3 bases are TGTGCCAGCAGTTACGGGGAAGCGGGTACTGAAGCTTTCTTT. This encodes CASSYGEAGTEAFF.

Ten or more counts support this clonotype. The gene calls are TRBV5-6 and TRBJ2-5; D is possibly TRBD1 (6 bases). CDR1 and CDR2 from the germline V gene are SGHDT and YYEEEE. CDR3 length: 13 residues. V gave up 1 base and J gave up 5 bases, with 9 bases separating them. CDR3 sequence reads: CASSLTGMETQYF. CDR3 DNA sequence: TGTGCCAGCAGCTTGACAGGGATGGAGACCCAGTACTTC.

The chain uses TRBV20-1 and TRBJ2-2; perhaps TRBD1 as D (6 bases). Germline loops: CDR1 DFQATT, CDR2 SNEGSKA (reference sequence). V lost 4 bases and J 7 bases, leaving 10 bases between the germline ends. The CDR3 length is 12 residues. The CDR3 loop reads CSAIQGFGELFF. In DNA, the CDR3 is TGCAGTGCTATACAGGGTTTCGGGGAGCTGTTTTTT.

This chain connects TRBV20-1 to TRBJ2-2, with unresolved D. Trimming left V 3 bases short and J 3 bases short, with 14 bases between. The CDR3 extends over 15 amino acids. The germline gives CDR1 DFQATT, CDR2 SNEGSKA (reference sequence). DNA for the CDR3: TGCAGTGCTAGCCCGGCCCTCCAGGACACCGGGGAGCTGTTTTTT. It is translated as CSASPALQDTGELFF.

The table lists this clonotype with a few counts. The J gene is TRBJ1-5, the V gene TRBV29-1; 9 bases align to TRBD1. CDR3 length: 14 amino acids. Germline V lookup: CDR1 SQVTM, CDR2 ANQGSEA. After removal of 4 bases from V and 6 bases from J, the junction contained 7 bases not matched to a gene. The CDR3 loop reads CSVGTGTGFQPQHF. The CDR3 region has the DNA TGCAGCGTTGGAACCGGGACAGGGTTTCAGCCCCAGCATTTT.

This clonotype was observed at least ten times. The chain combines TRBV5-1 with TRBJ1-1, with 8 nucleotides matching TRBD1. CDR3 length: 15 residues. V lost 3 bases to trimming and J lost 1 base; unmatched junction nucleotides: 5. Germline CDR1 reads SGHRS; CDR2 reads YFSETQ. CDR3 residues: CASSSDRAGNTEAFF. For the CDR3, the DNA is TGCGCCAGCAGCTCGGACAGGGCGGGGAACACTGAAGCTTTCTTT.

This clonotype was recorded at least ten times. The CDR3 region has the DNA TGCGCCAGCAGCCCCATGACAGGAATGAACACTGAAGCTTTCTTT. Amino acids: CASSPMTGMNTEAFF. The chain uses TRBV5-1 and TRBJ1-1, with D maybe TRBD1 (6 bases). Looked up from germline, CDR1 is SGHRS and CDR2 is YFSETQ. The V end lost 4 bases, the J end lost 0 bases, and 13 bases lay between the germline ends. The length of the CDR3 is 15 residues.

This clonotype was detected many times. This chain joins TRBV5-1 and TRBJ1-1, with 7 bases fitting TRBD1. V lost 4 bases to trimming and J lost 3 bases; unmatched junction nucleotides: 3. The germline CDR1 and CDR2 sequences are SGHRS and YFSETQ. The CDR3 spans 13 residues. The CDR3 coding sequence is TGCGCCAGCAGCCGAGGGACAGACACTGAAGCTTTCTTT. Amino acid sequence: CASSRGTDTEAFF.

This clonotype was seen many times. The CDR3 DNA reads as TGTGCCATCAAGAAGGGAATAAGCGCAGATACGCAGTATTTT. Amino acids: CAIKKGISADTQYF. The gene calls are TRBV10-3 and TRBJ2-3; D is uncertain. The CDR3 has 14 amino acids. Trimming cost V 7 bases and J 4 bases, with 15 bases left between them. In germline, CDR1 is ENHRY, CDR2 SYGVKD.

The V gene is TRBV20-1, the J gene TRBJ1-5; TRBD1 matches at 9 bases. This CDR3 has 15 residues. Germline assignment: CDR1 DFQATT and CDR2 SNEGSKA (reference sequence). The trim removed 1 base at V and 4 bases at J, leaving 5 bases unmatched. Here the CDR3 reads CSARVRGQGNQPQHF. CDR3 bases: TGCAGTGCTAGAGTGCGTGGACAGGGGAATCAGCCCCAGCATTTT.

This clonotype was seen a handful of times. The V and J genes are TRBV11-2 and TRBJ2-6; no firm D call. The CDR3 extends over 17 amino acids. V was pared by 4 bases and J by 2 bases, with 15 bases between. The germline CDR1 and CDR2 sequences are SGHAT and FQNNGV. The chain's CDR3 is CASSSLRSGPGANVLTF. The CDR3 DNA is TGTGCCAGCAGCTCCTTGCGGTCGGGTCCTGGGGCCAACGTCCTGACTTTC.